Listed here are 14 T cell receptor beta chains from one sample, sequenced in a study of T cell repertoires in cytomegalovirus infection. TCRdb ran MiXCR on the reads and lists one entry per CDR3 protein. The sample includes roughly 990,000 distinct CDR3 sequences, 25% to 40% of them seen just once. These receptors' targets are unknown. Sequenced here: cultured CD8+ T cells from PBMCs, sampled from culture after CMV antigen stimulation. These receptor sequences come from a human donor in good health (CMV status not recorded). Some clones in this sample may be carry-over from other donors' samples.

Notes on this clonotype: A junction boundary mismatches the germline segment, possibly from a read error. The CDR3 region is CSSRETSYNEQFF. The CDR3 DNA reads as TGCAGTTCTAGAGAAACGTCCTACAATGAGCAGTTCTTC. V and J are TRBV20-1 and TRBJ2-1; D is undetermined. CDR3 length equals 13 residues. CDR1 is DFQATT and CDR2 is SNEGSKA in the germline V gene (reference sequence).

This clonotype has just one count. The gene calls are TRBV28 and TRBJ2-7; unclear D gene. The length of the CDR3 is 15 residues. Germline CDR1 and CDR2: MDHEN and SYDVKM. V lost 2 bases to trimming and J lost 0 bases, with 11 bases between them. Here the CDR3 reads CASSLGLLHSYEQYV. The CDR3 coding sequence is TGTGCCAGCAGTTTAGGTCTCCTTCACTCCTACGAGCAGTACGTC.

With respect to this clonotype: Since a much larger clone is just one base distant, this may be a read error. The chain combines TRBV7-6 with TRBJ2-3; TRBD2 agrees at 7 bases. Germline-derived CDR1 and CDR2 are SGHVS and FNYEAQ. CDR3 length: 16 amino acids. CDR3 sequence: CVSSSRLAASTDTQYF. In DNA form, the CDR3 reads TGTGTCAGCAGCTCAAGACTAGCAGCTAGCACAGATACGCAGTATTTT.

This clonotype was counted only a few times. The rearrangement joins TRBV7-9 to TRBJ2-2; perhaps TRBD2 as D (6 bases). Germline-derived CDR1 and CDR2 are SEHNR and FQNEAQ (reference sequence). V was clipped by 4 bases and J by 3 bases, with 12 bases between them. CDR3 size: 15 residues. CDR3 nucleotide sequence: TGTGCCAGCAGCTCGGCGGAGGGGCACACCGGGGAGCTGTTTTTT. Translating gives CASSSAEGHTGELFF.

This clonotype was counted between two and nine times. V and J are TRBV12-3 or TRBV12-4 and TRBJ2-5; D may correspond to TRBD1 or TRBD2 (5 bases each). The CDR3 consists of 11 residues. V dropped 3 bases and J dropped 13 bases, with 12 bases sitting between them. CDR3 nucleotides: TGTGCCAGCAGTTTGGGCAGGGACCTGTACTTC. Amino acid sequence: CASSLGRDLYF.

This clonotype was counted ten times or more. This chain uses TRBV7-9 with TRBJ2-1; no definite D call. The CDR3 is 17 residues long. Trimming took 5 bases from V and 3 from J, leaving 20 bases between them. The germline V gene has CDR1 SEHNR and CDR2 FQNEAQ (reference sequence). CDR3 nucleotides: TGTGCCAGCAGCGACCCCCGGACGACCCTTAACTACAATGAGCAGTTCTTC. The encoded protein is CASSDPRTTLNYNEQFF.

The rearrangement uses TRBV6-1 and TRBJ2-3; the D gene could be TRBD1 or TRBD2 (5 bases each). This CDR3 is built from 16 residues. Trimming removed 10 bases from V and 4 bases from J, with 24 bases in between. CDR1 and CDR2 (germline): MNHNS, SASEGT. The CDR3 region has the DNA TGTGCCATCTCGTTGGGGCCTTCCTATAGCGCAGATACGCAGTATTTT. Translation gives CAISLGPSYSADTQYF.

This clonotype was detected only a few times. V gene TRBV29-1 combines with J gene TRBJ2-7; 9 positions agree with TRBD1. The CDR3 is 14 amino acids. Germline V gene lookup returns CDR1 SQVTM and CDR2 ANQGSEA. With 3 bases clipped from V and 2 bases from J, the junction kept 5 bases outside the gene matches. The CDR3 sequence: CSVDNRDRAYEQYV. The CDR3 nucleotides read TGCAGCGTTGATAACCGGGACAGGGCCTACGAGCAGTACGTC.

This clonotype was seen a handful of times. The CDR3 DNA reads TGTGCCAGCAGCTTGGGACGGGCCCCTGGAAACACCATATATTTT. Residues: CASSLGRAPGNTIYF. V usage is TRBV5-4 and J usage is TRBJ1-3; D is ambiguous. Trimming took off 0 bases at V and 2 bases at J, with 9 bases between the two ends. There are 15 residues in the CDR3. Germline V gene data show CDR1 as SGHNT and CDR2 as YYREEE (reference sequence). Filled out from reference TRBV5-4 and TRBJ1-3, the complete variable domain reads ETGVTQSPTHLIKTRGQQVTLRCSSQSGHNTVSWYQQALGQGPQFIFQYYREEENGRGNFPPRFSGLQFPNYSSELNVNALELDDSALYLCASSLGRAPGNTIYFGEGSWLTVV.

J is TRBJ2-5 and V is TRBV4-2; weak D call: TRBD2 (7 bases). The germline CDR1 and CDR2 sequences are LGHNA and YNFKEQ. CDR3 length: 15 residues. Trimming took 4 bases from V and 1 from J, leaving 13 bases between them. As DNA, the CDR3 is TGTGCCAGCAGCCCCGAGGGGGGGACCCAAGAGACCCAGTACTTC. It specifies CASSPEGGTQETQYF.

At least ten counts were recorded for this clonotype. The chain employs TRBV7-2 and TRBJ2-3; TRBD2 aligns across 8 bases. CDR1 SGHTA and CDR2 FQGNSA come from the germline V gene. The ends lost 1 base at V and 3 bases at J; junction bases unmatched: 18. The CDR3 sequence is 20 residues long. The CDR3 here is CASSLGLSGGLSALTDTQYF. The CDR3 nucleotides read TGTGCCAGCAGCTTAGGACTAAGCGGGGGTCTCTCAGCTTTGACAGATACGCAGTATTTT.

This chain joins TRBV6-5 and TRBJ2-1; D is unresolved. The CDR3 is 17 amino acids. Deletions cut 0 bases from V and 9 bases from J, with 21 bases between. Germline V CDR1 and CDR2: MNHEY, SVGAGI. The CDR3 here is CASSYSWTSLPFGEQFF. CDR3 DNA: TGTGCCAGCAGTTACTCCTGGACCTCGCTTCCTTTCGGTGAGCAGTTCTTC.

The chain recombines TRBV6-1 with TRBJ2-3, with TRBD2 as a possible D gene (5 bases). The CDR3 consists of 14 residues. V lost 6 bases, J lost 0 bases, and 10 bases lay in between. Germline CDR1 MNHNS, CDR2 SASEGT. The CDR3 coding sequence is TGTGCCAGCAGCGATCAGCGGAGCACAGATACGCAGTATTTT. Protein product: CASSDQRSTDTQYF.

The chain has TRBV7-4 and TRBJ1-1; possibly TRBD1 for D (5 bases). This CDR3 region has 12 residues. The V and J ends lost 5 bases and 11 bases respectively, with 15 bases between them. Looked up from germline, CDR1 is SGHVT and CDR2 is SQSDAQ. The CDR3 protein is CASSDQRGPAFF. In nucleotides, the CDR3 is TGTGCCAGCAGCGACCAAAGGGGCCCGGCTTTCTTT.